This TCR beta chain was identified during a study of Graves' ophthalmopathy and Graves' hyperthyroidism. Germline assignment: CDR1 SGHTA and CDR2 FQGTGA. The CDR3 is made up of 17 amino acids. RNA transcripts provided the template for amplifying TCR beta CDR3 regions. The workflow started with a first-round RT-PCR run with HTBI primers and then moved on to a second-round multiplex PCR. MiXCR, applied by TCRdb to the multiplex PCR reads, yields one record per CDR3 protein. The sample holds some 1.1 million distinct CDR3 sequences, approximately 35% seen once. The study excluded patients with other autoimmune diseases, uncontrolled infections, pregnancy or lactation. Study-level results: In predicting ophthalmopathy progression, the model reached about 71% sensitivity and under 85% specificity.

About this clonotype: The antigen is undetermined. The junction differs from germline at one of its ends, possibly a read error.

This sequence originates from an adult man with Graves' hyperthyroidism. The specimen sequenced was peripheral blood or thyroid tissue (not recorded which). The genes are TRBV7-3 and TRBJ2-7, with D tentatively TRBD2 (6 bases). As DNA, the CDR3 is TGTGCCAGCAGCCGCTCGGTGGGAGCGGGTGACTCCTGCGAGCAGTACTTC. Its translation is CASSRSVGAGDSCEQYF.